The 18 T cell receptor beta chains presented below share a single source sample, sequenced in a study of graft-versus-host responses after intestinal transplantation. Only in-frame clones appear in the TCRdb table, and some are missing; sequencing was by immunoSEQ multiplex PCR. Here the sample spans about 96,000 clones, about 93% being singletons. For these TCRs, the target antigens are not known. The specimen comprised unstimulated CD4+ T cells sorted from spleen or lymph node cells, sampled before intestinal transplant. These receptors were collected from a human donor who received an intestinal transplant.

The gene calls are TRBV5-1 and TRBJ2-6, with a tentative D call TRBD2 (5 bases). The CDR3 is 15 amino acids. V was trimmed by 3 bases and J by 2 bases, leaving 9 bases between them. CDR1 and CDR2 (germline): SGHRS, YFSETQ. CDR3 in amino acids: CASSSWETGANVLTF. The CDR3 DNA sequence: TGCGCCAGCAGCTCATGGGAGACTGGGGCCAACGTCCTGACTTTC.

The chain employs TRBV6-1 and TRBJ2-3; D unresolved. Germline V gene data show CDR1 as MNHNS and CDR2 as SASEGT. V was shortened by 0 bases and J by 2 bases, with 9 bases between the two germline ends. This CDR3 has 15 amino acids. The CDR3 loop reads CASSEAGPYTDTQYF. Written as DNA, the CDR3 is TGTGCCAGCAGTGAAGCTGGGCCCTACACAGATACGCAGTATTTT.

The gene calls are TRBV28 and TRBJ2-7; possibly TRBD2 for D (6 bases). Trimming removed 2 bases at V and 0 bases at J, with 11 bases between. This CDR3 is 15 amino acids long. Germline CDR1 reads MDHEN; CDR2 reads SYDVKM. In nucleotides, the CDR3 is TGTGCCAGCAGTTTAGCCGGGACTCGCTCCTACGAGCAGTACTTC. Translating it yields CASSLAGTRSYEQYF.

The chain combines TRBV5-4 with TRBJ1-2, with 10 positions matching TRBD1. Germline V gives CDR1 SGHNT, CDR2 YYREEE (reference sequence). The CDR3 runs 15 residues. V dropped 4 bases and J dropped 4; count of bases not matched to a gene: 7. The CDR3 loop is CASSPDRGRSYGYTF. DNA for the CDR3: TGTGCCAGCAGCCCCGACAGGGGGCGCAGCTATGGCTACACCTTC.

The chain joins TRBV27 to TRBJ2-1; 7 bases align to TRBD2. CDR3 length equals 13 residues. V dropped 6 bases and J dropped 3; count of bases not matched to a gene: 2. CDR1 and CDR2 (germline): MNHEY, SMNVEV (reference sequence). The CDR3 DNA reads TGTGCCAGCAGCCGGACTAGCTACAATGAGCAGTTCTTC. It is translated as CASSRTSYNEQFF.

The J gene is TRBJ1-5, the V gene TRBV6-5; 7 nucleotides match TRBD1. V lost 6 bases, J lost 1 base, and 6 bases stayed unmatched. Germline CDR1 is MNHEY and CDR2 is SVGAGI. This CDR3 spans 15 amino acids. Written as DNA, the CDR3 is TGTGCCAGCAGCACGACAGGGTTCAGCAATCAGCCCCAGCATTTT. It translates to CASSTTGFSNQPQHF.

V gene TRBV30 combines with J gene TRBJ1-1; D might be TRBD1 (6 bases). CDR1 is GTSNPN, CDR2 SVGIG, per germline (reference sequence). V shed 4 bases and J shed 0 bases, with 9 bases lying between them. The CDR3 runs to 13 residues. In DNA, the CDR3 is TGTGCCTGGACGACAGGTATGAACACTGAAGCTTTCTTT. Translation gives CAWTTGMNTEAFF.

The gene calls are TRBV6-1 and TRBJ1-5, with no clear D. V was trimmed by 2 bases and J by 9 bases, leaving 11 bases between them. Germline V gives CDR1 MNHNS, CDR2 SASEGT. This CDR3 spans 13 amino acids. DNA of the CDR3: TGTGCCAGCAGTGAATACCGCCCGGGGCCCCAGCATTTT. It translates to CASSEYRPGPQHF.

Turning to this clone: Relative to the germline gene, one junction end is altered; a read error may explain this. J is TRBJ1-5 and V is TRBV28; D gene unclear. The V gene's germline CDR1 is MDHEN and CDR2 SYDVKM. The CDR3 is 14 amino acids. The CDR3 DNA reads as TGTGCCAGCTTGGGAGGTGGCATGGACGGGCGCGTAAATTTT. It is translated as CASLGGGMDGRVNF.

The chain combines TRBV2 with TRBJ2-3; 8 bases line up with TRBD2. This CDR3 has 15 residues. The germline gives CDR1 SNHLY, CDR2 FYNNEI. The V and J ends lost 6 bases and 1 base, in that order; junction bases with no gene match: 6. Written as DNA, the CDR3 is TGTGCCAGCAGCAGTAGCGGGGTACGCACAGATACGCAGTATTTT. It translates to CASSSSGVRTDTQYF.

The CDR3 spells CASSSTGETQYF. In nucleotides, the CDR3 is TGTGCCAGCAGCTCGACTGGGGAGACCCAGTACTTC. The chain carries TRBV5-5 and TRBJ2-5, with D unclear. Trimming removed 3 bases at V and 5 bases at J, with 8 bases between. Germline lookup yields CDR1 SGHKS and CDR2 YYEKEE (reference sequence). The CDR3 spans 12 residues.

The chain joins TRBV7-2 to TRBJ2-7; possible D gene TRBD1, 6 bases. In germline, CDR1 is SGHTA, CDR2 FQGNSA. The CDR3 has 19 amino acids. The germline V and J ends were trimmed by 1 base and 3 bases, with 25 bases remaining between them. CDR3 residues: CASSLGSMNRVKLVYEQYF. CDR3 bases: TGTGCCAGCAGCTTAGGATCGATGAACAGGGTAAAGCTCGTCTACGAGCAGTACTTC.

V gene TRBV5-4 combines with J gene TRBJ2-1; the D gene is possibly TRBD2 (5 bases). CDR1 SGHNT and CDR2 YYREEE come from the germline V gene (reference sequence). This CDR3 has 15 amino acids. Trimming took off 4 bases at V and 7 bases at J, with 18 bases between the two ends. CDR3 bases: TGTGCCAGCAGCGTCCGGGAATTCGCACCTAATGAGCAGTTCTTC. Protein: CASSVREFAPNEQFF. The whole variable domain, remainder taken from reference TRBV5-4 and TRBJ2-1, is ETGVTQSPTHLIKTRGQQVTLRCSSQSGHNTVSWYQQALGQGPQFIFQYYREEENGRGNFPPRFSGLQFPNYSSELNVNALELDDSALYLCASSVREFAPNEQFFGPGTRLTVL.

J is TRBJ1-2 and V is TRBV21-1; the table's D gene call, TRBD1, was not cross checked with the DNA. TRBV21-1 is a recognized pseudogene. The CDR3 has 12 amino acids. CDR3 DNA sequence: TGTGCCAGCAGCACGGGACACCTATACTACACCTTC. Residues: CASSTGHLYYTF.

The CDR3 DNA follows: TGTGCCAGCAGCTTGGCCGGCACAGATACGCAGTATTTT. Residues: CASSLAGTDTQYF. V and J are TRBV5-4 and TRBJ2-3; D gene ambiguous. V gave up 0 bases and J gave up 1 base, with 3 bases separating them. Germline values: CDR1 SGHNT, CDR2 YYREEE (reference sequence). The CDR3 totals 13 residues.

The J gene is TRBJ2-3, the V gene TRBV7-6; 13 nucleotides agree with TRBD2. The J segment lost 0 bases and the V segment lost 5 bases, leaving 14 bases of the junction unmatched. The germline gives CDR1 SGHVS, CDR2 FNYEAQ. The CDR3 has 20 residues. The CDR3: CASSRTGGLAGYSSTDTQYF. DNA of the CDR3: TGTGCCAGCAGCCGTACAGGGGGACTAGCGGGATACTCAAGCACAGATACGCAGTATTTT.

CDR3 loop: CASSLSGIEAFF. For the CDR3, the DNA is TGTGCCAGCAGCTTATCAGGCATTGAAGCTTTCTTT. The J gene is TRBJ1-1, the V gene TRBV11-3, with D unclear. Germline assignment: CDR1 SGHNT and CDR2 YENEEA. CDR3 length: 12 residues. Trimming took off 2 bases at V and 7 bases at J, with 8 bases between the two ends.

The chain carries TRBV23-1 and TRBJ2-2; TRBD2 agrees at 15 bases. TRBV23-1 is noted as an ORF with a role that remains uncertain. The CDR3 is 17 amino acids. The V gene end was trimmed by 8 bases and the J gene end by 6 bases; junction bases not matched to a gene: 10. The CDR3 spells CASRRTSGRAGAGELFF. CDR3 sequence (DNA): TGCGCCAGCCGGAGGACTAGCGGGAGGGCCGGCGCCGGGGAGCTGTTTTTT.